These T cell receptor beta chains were read from a single sample in a study of T cell changes during pregnancy in multiple sclerosis. The assay was immunoSEQ multiplex PCR, and TCRdb's table has in-frame clones only and misses some. The top ten hold 1.4% of the sample, which has 70,000 or so clones, approximately 91% seen once. This specimen was peripheral blood, taken in the third trimester of pregnancy. The receptors come from a female donor with multiple sclerosis, enrolled in a pregnancy study. CDR3s include the opening cysteine and the closing phenylalanine or tryptophan.

v_gene	len	j_gene	CDR3aa
TRBV10-2	15	TRBJ2-1	CASSLTTSSYNEQFF
TRBV6-5	16	TRBJ2-1	CASSWGLGGAYNEQFF
TRBV2	13	TRBJ1-2	CASSVQVGYGYTF
TRBV5-1	14	TRBJ1-4	CASSLTGPNEKLFF
TRBV10-3	14	TRBJ2-7	CAISERRDYYEQYF
TRBV6-5	16	TRBJ1-1	CASSYSIPGLNTEAFF
TRBV12-5	17	TRBJ1-5	CASGLVLRTDPNQPQHF
TRBV28	17	TRBJ2-7	CASSLRLPGGNSYEQYF
TRBV5-4	14	TRBJ2-7	CASSGFPPGDEQYF
TRBV7-3	11	TRBJ1-3	CASSLGGTIYF
TRBV6-1	13	TRBJ2-2	CASSAGDTGELFF
TRBV6-1	15	TRBJ2-7	CASSESAGGPHEQYF